The rows below give T cell receptor beta chains drawn from one sample of a study of molecular identifiers for immune sequencing clone quantification. Each CDR3 protein is one row after TCRdb ran MiXCR on the PCR reads. The data hold more than 450,000 distinct CDR3 sequences, with over 20% observed a single time. The sequenced material came from naive CD8+ T cells from blood, with Jurkat cell RNA spiked in. Receptors originate from a human donor in good health. Some libraries in this study had Jurkat cell RNA spiked in. CDR3s include the opening cysteine and the closing phenylalanine or tryptophan. The order of the fields is clone size, V gene, D gene, J gene, CDR3 protein, CDR3 DNA. A D gene is named only where the DNA matches it firmly. Not every row has a clone size; where given, it reads once, few, many or a size class.

abundance: .
v_gene: TRBV6-2/TRBV6-3
d_gene: TRBD2
j_gene: TRBJ2-5
CDR3aa: CASSSGTSGGYQETQYF
CDR3nt: TGTGCCAGCAGCTCCGGGACTAGCGGGGGTTACCAAGAGACCCAGTACTTC

abundance: .
v_gene: TRBV4-1
d_gene: TRBD1
j_gene: TRBJ1-1
CDR3aa: CASSIQGADTEAFF
CDR3nt: TGCGCCAGCAGCATACAGGGGGCGGACACTGAAGCTTTCTTT

abundance: few
v_gene: TRBV6-5
d_gene: .
j_gene: TRBJ1-1
CDR3aa: CASSYGAGTEAFF
CDR3nt: TGTGCCAGCAGTTACGGGGCCGGGACGGAAGCTTTCTTT

abundance: .
v_gene: TRBV6-5
d_gene: TRBD1
j_gene: TRBJ1-1
CDR3aa: CASSYAQGATQNTEAFF
CDR3nt: TGTGCCAGCAGTTACGCACAGGGGGCCACCCAGAACACTGAAGCTTTCTTT

abundance: few
v_gene: TRBV19
d_gene: .
j_gene: TRBJ1-1
CDR3aa: CASSIAAGNTEAFF
CDR3nt: TGTGCCAGTAGTATAGCGGCGGGAAACACTGAAGCTTTCTTT

abundance: .
v_gene: TRBV30
d_gene: .
j_gene: TRBJ2-7
CDR3aa: CAWSVGIVGGHYEQYF
CDR3nt: TGTGCCTGGAGTGTAGGCATTGTAGGGGGGCACTACGAGCAGTACTTC

abundance: .
v_gene: TRBV4-3
d_gene: TRBD2
j_gene: TRBJ2-7
CDR3aa: CASSRGAGTSDEQYF
CDR3nt: TGCGCCAGCAGCCGTGGAGCCGGGACTAGCGACGAGCAGTACTTC

abundance: many
v_gene: TRBV28
d_gene: .
j_gene: TRBJ1-1
CDR3aa: CASSLTTGEAFF
CDR3nt: TGTGCCAGCAGTTTGACAACAGGGGAAGCTTTCTTT

abundance: .
v_gene: TRBV7-9
d_gene: .
j_gene: TRBJ2-3
CDR3aa: CASSLKRTRASTDTQYF
CDR3nt: TGTGCCAGCAGCTTAAAAAGGACAAGGGCTAGCACAGATACGCAGTATTTT

abundance: many
v_gene: TRBV28
d_gene: .
j_gene: TRBJ2-3
CDR3aa: CASSLLEQFADTQYF
CDR3nt: TGTGCCAGCAGTTTATTGGAACAGTTTGCAGATACGCAGTATTTT

abundance: .
v_gene: TRBV5-8
d_gene: TRBD1
j_gene: TRBJ2-5
CDR3aa: CASSQPGQGKAKETQYF
CDR3nt: TGTGCCAGCAGCCAGCCGGGACAGGGGAAGGCAAAAGAGACCCAGTACTTC

abundance: many
v_gene: TRBV12-3/TRBV12-4
d_gene: .
j_gene: TRBJ1-6
CDR3aa: CASRRRAGENSPLHF
CDR3nt: TGTGCCAGCAGACGCCGGGCAGGGGAAAATTCACCCCTCCACTTT

abundance: many
v_gene: TRBV6-2/TRBV6-3
d_gene: TRBD1
j_gene: TRBJ1-5
CDR3aa: CASSFPQRMDRTEQPQHF
CDR3nt: TGTGCCAGCAGTTTTCCACAAAGAATGGACAGGACCGAACAGCCCCAGCATTTT

abundance: .
v_gene: TRBV15
d_gene: .
j_gene: TRBJ2-7
CDR3aa: CATSRDTGPSSYEQYF
CDR3nt: TGTGCCACCAGCAGAGACACAGGGCCGAGCTCCTACGAGCAGTACTTC

abundance: many
v_gene: TRBV4-2
d_gene: TRBD1
j_gene: TRBJ2-7
CDR3aa: CASSQLDRTNSAYEQYF
CDR3nt: TGTGCCAGCAGCCAACTGGACAGGACGAATTCTGCCTACGAGCAGTACTTC

abundance: many
v_gene: TRBV6-1
d_gene: .
j_gene: TRBJ2-5
CDR3aa: CASSEGFQETQYF
CDR3nt: TGTGCCAGCTCGGAGGGGTTCCAAGAGACCCAGTACTTC

abundance: few
v_gene: TRBV12-3/TRBV12-4
d_gene: TRBD2
j_gene: TRBJ2-2
CDR3aa: CASSLKGLAAGELFF
CDR3nt: TGTGCCAGCAGTTTAAAAGGACTAGCCGCCGGGGAGCTGTTTTTT

abundance: few
v_gene: TRBV27
d_gene: TRBD2
j_gene: TRBJ2-7
CDR3aa: CASSLLAGGSYERYF
CDR3nt: TGTGCCAGCAGTTTACTAGCGGGAGGGTCCTACGAGCGGTACTTC

abundance: many
v_gene: TRBV28
d_gene: .
j_gene: TRBJ2-1
CDR3aa: CASSPRLPGNEQFF
CDR3nt: TGTGCCAGCAGTCCGAGACTCCCGGGGAATGAGCAGTTCTTC

abundance: .
v_gene: TRBV4-2
d_gene: .
j_gene: TRBJ2-7
CDR3aa: CASSQEEEVIYEQYF
CDR3nt: TGTGCCAGCAGCCAAGAGGAGGAGGTTATCTACGAGCAGTACTTC

abundance: many
v_gene: TRBV12-3/TRBV12-4
d_gene: .
j_gene: TRBJ1-5
CDR3aa: CASSLGAGSQPQHF
CDR3nt: TGTGCCAGCAGTTTAGGGGCAGGGAGTCAGCCCCAGCATTTT

abundance: once
v_gene: TRBV11-3
d_gene: TRBD2
j_gene: TRBJ2-2
CDR3aa: CASSQRGAKNTGELFF
CDR3nt: TGTGCCAGCAGCCAGCGGGGGGCCAAGAACACCGGGGAGCTGTTTTTT

abundance: .
v_gene: TRBV12-3/TRBV12-4
d_gene: TRBD2
j_gene: TRBJ2-2
CDR3aa: CASSLRLAGGPANTGELFF
CDR3nt: TGTGCCAGCAGTCTAAGGCTAGCGGGGGGCCCCGCGAACACCGGGGAGCTGTTTTTT

abundance: few
v_gene: TRBV12-3/TRBV12-4
d_gene: TRBD1
j_gene: TRBJ1-4
CDR3aa: CASSLVGQGALGGEKLFF
CDR3nt: TGTGCCAGCAGTTTAGTGGGACAGGGGGCGCTGGGAGGTGAAAAACTGTTTTTT

abundance: many
v_gene: TRBV4-1
d_gene: .
j_gene: TRBJ2-1
CDR3aa: CASSQGVWNEQFF
CDR3nt: TGCGCCAGCAGCCAAGGGGTCTGGAATGAGCAGTTCTTC

abundance: many
v_gene: TRBV29-1
d_gene: .
j_gene: TRBJ1-1
CDR3aa: CSVAQNTEAFF
CDR3nt: TGCAGCGTTGCGCAGAACACTGAAGCTTTCTTT

abundance: many
v_gene: TRBV27
d_gene: .
j_gene: TRBJ1-6
CDR3aa: CASSLIGGRNSPLHF
CDR3nt: TGTGCCAGCAGTTTAATTGGGGGGAGGAATTCACCCCTCCACTTT

abundance: once
v_gene: TRBV6-6
d_gene: .
j_gene: TRBJ2-7
CDR3aa: CASRPLVGGPYEQYF
CDR3nt: TGTGCCAGCAGACCCCTAGTGGGGGGGCCCTACGAGCAGTACTTC

abundance: few
v_gene: TRBV20-1
d_gene: .
j_gene: TRBJ2-2
CDR3aa: CSASDGFFGELFF
CDR3nt: TGCAGTGCTAGTGATGGATTCTTCGGGGAGCTGTTTTTT

abundance: few
v_gene: TRBV7-9
d_gene: .
j_gene: TRBJ2-7
CDR3aa: CASSQAGAKKYEQYF
CDR3nt: TGTGCCAGCAGCCAGGCCGGGGCAAAGAAATACGAACAGTACTTC

abundance: .
v_gene: TRBV19
d_gene: .
j_gene: TRBJ1-5
CDR3aa: CASNPGTSYSNQPQHF
CDR3nt: TGTGCCAGCAACCCGGGGACATCCTATAGCAATCAGCCCCAGCATTTT

abundance: few
v_gene: TRBV5-6
d_gene: TRBD1
j_gene: TRBJ2-2
CDR3aa: CASRNRDRNTGELFF
CDR3nt: TGTGCCAGCAGAAACCGGGACAGGAACACCGGGGAGCTGTTTTTT

abundance: .
v_gene: TRBV27
d_gene: .
j_gene: TRBJ2-7
CDR3aa: CASSSISNHEQYF
CDR3nt: TGTGCCAGCAGTAGCATCTCGAACCACGAGCAGTACTTC

abundance: .
v_gene: TRBV20-1
d_gene: .
j_gene: TRBJ1-4
CDR3aa: CSARDQGRINEKLFF
CDR3nt: TGCAGTGCTAGAGATCAGGGCAGGATCAATGAAAAACTGTTTTTT

abundance: many
v_gene: TRBV4-3
d_gene: .
j_gene: TRBJ2-2
CDR3aa: CASSQERPMGPLAGELFF
CDR3nt: TGCGCCAGCAGCCAAGAGAGACCGATGGGGCCCCTCGCCGGGGAGCTGTTTTTT

abundance: .
v_gene: TRBV9
d_gene: .
j_gene: TRBJ1-3
CDR3aa: CASRDGSGNTIYF
CDR3nt: TGTGCCAGCAGGGACGGATCTGGAAACACCATATATTTT

abundance: many
v_gene: TRBV12-3/TRBV12-4
d_gene: .
j_gene: TRBJ1-5
CDR3aa: CASSPGGPHSNQPQHF
CDR3nt: TGTGCCAGCAGCCCCGGGGGACCTCATAGCAATCAGCCCCAGCATTTT

abundance: few
v_gene: TRBV7-9
d_gene: TRBD1
j_gene: TRBJ1-1
CDR3aa: CASSHGQGANTEAFF
CDR3nt: TGTGCCAGCAGCCACGGACAGGGGGCGAACACTGAAGCTTTCTTT

abundance: many
v_gene: TRBV7-9
d_gene: .
j_gene: TRBJ2-7
CDR3aa: CASSLVQPYEQYF
CDR3nt: TGTGCCAGCAGCTTAGTACAGCCCTACGAGCAGTACTTC

abundance: .
v_gene: TRBV3-1
d_gene: TRBD1
j_gene: TRBJ2-7
CDR3aa: CASSQDPAGGYEQYF
CDR3nt: TGTGCCAGCAGCCAAGATCCCGCAGGGGGCTACGAGCAGTACTTC

abundance: many
v_gene: TRBV29-1
d_gene: .
j_gene: TRBJ2-4
CDR3aa: CSVVMGYKNIQYF
CDR3nt: TGCAGCGTTGTAATGGGGTACAAAAACATTCAGTACTTC

abundance: .
v_gene: TRBV28
d_gene: .
j_gene: TRBJ1-1
CDR3aa: CASSPQSNMNAEAFF
CDR3nt: TGTGCCAGCAGCCCACAGTCGAATATGAACGCTGAAGCTTTCTTT

abundance: .
v_gene: TRBV29-1
d_gene: TRBD1
j_gene: TRBJ1-3
CDR3aa: CSVEMDRGFEVGAGDTLYF
CDR3nt: TGCAGCGTTGAAATGGACAGGGGATTTGAGGTCGGCGCTGGAGACACCTTATATTTT

abundance: many
v_gene: TRBV20-1
d_gene: .
j_gene: TRBJ2-3
CDR3aa: CSASGLRQDQFTDTQYF
CDR3nt: TGCAGTGCTAGCGGACTAAGACAGGATCAATTCACAGATACGCAGTATTTT

abundance: once
v_gene: TRBV23-1
d_gene: .
j_gene: TRBJ1-4
CDR3aa: CASSPPRGGGGEKLFF
CDR3nt: TGCGCCAGCAGTCCCCCCCGGGGGGGCGGAGGAGAAAAACTGTTTTTT

abundance: .
v_gene: TRBV5-4
d_gene: .
j_gene: TRBJ2-7
CDR3aa: CASSFGGACEQYF
CDR3nt: TGTGCCAGCAGCTTTGGGGGGGCCTGCGAGCAGTACTTC

abundance: few
v_gene: TRBV20-1
d_gene: TRBD1
j_gene: TRBJ1-5
CDR3aa: CSARAGQFFEVGNQPQHF
CDR3nt: TGCAGTGCTAGAGCGGGACAGTTCTTCGAAGTGGGCAATCAGCCCCAGCATTTT

abundance: .
v_gene: TRBV4-3
d_gene: .
j_gene: TRBJ1-1
CDR3aa: CASSQEVVQHEALF
CDR3nt: TGCGCCAGCAGCCAAGAAGTTGTGCAGCATGAAGCTCTCTTT